Below are 29 T cell receptor beta chains sequenced from a single sample in a study of cytomegalovirus exposure and HLA in healthy donors. Produced via immunoSEQ multiplex PCR; TCRdb's table is partial and in-frame only. Among approximately 300,000 clones listed, roughly 89% were seen once. The sequencing input was PBMCs. The receptors derive from a woman aged 18-29 years in good health and CMV-seronegative.

The chain combines TRBV6-1 with TRBJ2-1; a weak D match, TRBD1 (6 bases). CDR1 and CDR2 (germline): MNHNS, SASEGT. V gave up 5 bases and J gave up 6 bases, with 17 bases separating them. CDR3 length: 15 amino acids. In nucleotides, the CDR3 is TGTGCCAGCAGTCCCCCAGGGGTAGGTAGCAATGAGCAGTTCTTC. This sequence encodes CASSPPGVGSNEQFF.

This chain uses TRBV5-1 with TRBJ2-5; 9 nucleotides line up with TRBD1. CDR1 is SGHRS and CDR2 is YFSETQ in the germline V gene. Unmatched junction bases numbered 8, after V lost 0 bases and J lost 5 bases. The CDR3 covers 16 residues. The chain's CDR3 is CASSLDRGPGRETQYF. In nucleotides, the CDR3 is TGCGCCAGCAGCTTGGACAGGGGGCCCGGCAGGGAGACCCAGTACTTC.

The rearrangement uses TRBV7-8 and TRBJ2-5; TRBD2 might be the D (6 bases). CDR1 SGHVS and CDR2 FQNEAQ come from the germline V gene. There are 17 residues in the CDR3. The V and J ends lost 1 base and 1 base respectively, with 16 bases between them. The CDR3 nucleotides read TGTGCCAGCAGCTTAGGGGTCGAGGGAGCGGGCCAAGAGACCCAGTACTTC. It is translated as CASSLGVEGAGQETQYF.

Only a few counts were recorded for this clone. The rearrangement joins TRBV5-5 to TRBJ1-1, with D unresolved. CDR1 is SGHKS and CDR2 is YYEKEE in the germline V gene (reference sequence). The V and J ends lost 0 bases and 10 bases respectively, with 7 bases between them. This CDR3 has 11 residues. CDR3 sequence: CASSLVSRAFF. CDR3 DNA sequence: TGTGCCAGCAGCTTGGTGTCTAGAGCTTTCTTT.

Of note for this clone: Other DNA sequences in the sample encode the same CDR3. The rearrangement uses TRBV9 and TRBJ2-2, with D uncertain. This CDR3 spans 11 amino acids. Germline V lookup: CDR1 SGDLS, CDR2 YYNGEE. V gave up 2 bases and J gave up 8 bases, with 4 bases separating them. The CDR3 sequence is CASSVSGELFF. CDR3 sequence (DNA): TGTGCCAGCAGCGTTTCTGGGGAGCTGTTTTTT.

The gene calls are TRBV28 and TRBJ2-3, with 9 nucleotides matching TRBD2. The CDR3 loop spans 16 amino acids. Germline values: CDR1 MDHEN, CDR2 SYDVKM. Unmatched junction bases numbered 10, after V lost 8 bases and J lost 1 base. The CDR3 is CASWPLAGEGTDTQYF. DNA of the CDR3: TGTGCCAGCTGGCCTTTAGCGGGAGAAGGCACAGATACGCAGTATTTT.

DNA for the CDR3: TGTGCCACCAGCAGCACTAGCGGGAGTATTTCCGAGCAGTACTTC. Its translation: CATSSTSGSISEQYF. The chain links TRBV15 to TRBJ2-7, with 11 bases identical to TRBD2. V lost 3 bases and J lost 6; bases outside the gene matches: 7. Germline V gene lookup returns CDR1 LNHNV and CDR2 YYDKDF (reference sequence). This CDR3 spans 15 amino acids.

This chain links TRBV9 with TRBJ2-1; TRBD2 matches at 10 bases. The germline V gene encodes CDR1 SGDLS and CDR2 YYNGEE. The CDR3 contains 16 residues. The J segment lost 3 bases and the V segment lost 4 bases, leaving 7 bases of the junction unmatched. The CDR3 loop reads CASSPGGLADYNEQFF. CDR3 in DNA: TGTGCCAGCAGCCCAGGAGGACTAGCGGACTACAATGAGCAGTTCTTC.

The CDR3 DNA reads TGTGCTAGTGGTCACCAGGGAAACGAGCAGTACTTC. As protein: CASGHQGNEQYF. The chain uses TRBV12-5 and TRBJ2-7; weak D call: TRBD1 (5 bases). The germline gives CDR1 LGHNT, CDR2 FRNRAP. The CDR3 loop spans 12 amino acids. Trimming pared 5 bases from V and 5 bases from J, leaving 10 bases between.

Comments on this clone: Its ends do not fully match the called genes, so a read error is possible. The genes are TRBV5-4 and TRBJ2-7, with D maybe TRBD2 (6 bases). The length of the CDR3 is 8 residues. Germline assignment: CDR1 SGHNT and CDR2 YYREEE (reference sequence). Here the CDR3 reads CARGTPSF. The CDR3 DNA reads as TGTGCCAGGGGGACTCCTTCCTTC.

A few counts support this clone. The gene calls are TRBV2 and TRBJ2-7, with 8 bases lining up with TRBD1. J gave up 7 bases and V 6 bases, and 8 bases lay outside the gene matches. The germline V gene encodes CDR1 SNHLY and CDR2 FYNNEI. The CDR3 has 13 amino acids. The CDR3 sequence is CASRIQGAREQYF. The CDR3 DNA reads TGTGCCAGCAGGATCCAGGGGGCACGGGAGCAGTACTTC. The full variable domain, rest sourced from reference TRBV2 and TRBJ2-7, is EPEVTQTPSHQVTQMGQEVILRCVPISNHLYFYWYRQILGQKVEFLVSFYNNEISEKSEIFDDQFSVERPDGSNFTLKIRSTKLEDSAMYFCASRIQGAREQYFGPGTRLTVT.

The chain uses TRBV6-5 and TRBJ1-2; D is uncertain. The CDR3 has 14 amino acids. The germline CDR1 and CDR2 sequences are MNHEY and SVGAGI. Trimming pared 7 bases from V and 7 bases from J, leaving 19 bases between. This CDR3 is CASTLLSGEGGYTF. CDR3 bases: TGTGCCAGCACCCTTCTATCGGGAGAAGGTGGCTACACCTTC.

The chain is built from TRBV25-1 and TRBJ2-3; TRBD1 matches 7 bases. In germline, CDR1 is MGHDK, CDR2 SYGVNS. Trimming took 6 bases from V and 9 from J; bases not matched to a gene: 6. The CDR3 length is 12 residues. For the CDR3, the DNA is TGTGCCAGCAGGGACAGGTCAGGCACGCAGTATTTT. Translating gives CASRDRSGTQYF.

The chain carries TRBV4-1 and TRBJ2-1; TRBD2 is a possible D gene (6 bases). Trimming removed 1 base from V and 0 bases from J, with 13 bases in between. Germline loops: CDR1 MGHRA, CDR2 YSYEKL. This CDR3 contains 17 residues. Written as DNA, the CDR3 is TGCGCCAGCAGCCAAGGAGCGGGCCCGACCTCCTACAATGAGCAGTTCTTC. It encodes CASSQGAGPTSYNEQFF.

The chain uses TRBV5-6 and TRBJ2-4; maybe TRBD2 (5 bases). This CDR3 is 11 amino acids long. The V gene's germline CDR1 is SGHDT and CDR2 YYEEEE. V lost 2 bases and J 11 bases, leaving 8 bases between the germline ends. The CDR3 sequence: CASSLLEVQYF. The CDR3 DNA reads as TGTGCCAGCAGCTTATTGGAGGTTCAGTACTTC.

The J gene is TRBJ2-1, the V gene TRBV12-5; tentative D call: TRBD2 (5 bases). In germline, CDR1 is LGHNT, CDR2 FRNRAP. This CDR3 contains 15 residues. Trimming stripped 7 bases from V and 0 bases from J, with 13 bases between. The CDR3: CASVPGAGSYNEQFF. The CDR3 coding sequence is TGTGCTAGTGTCCCCGGTGCGGGCTCCTACAATGAGCAGTTCTTC.

The chain recombines TRBV7-8 with TRBJ2-1; 8 nucleotides agree with TRBD2. CDR3 size: 18 residues. Germline values: CDR1 SGHVS, CDR2 FQNEAQ. V shed 2 bases and J 5 bases; nucleotides not matched to a gene: 14. The CDR3, as DNA: TGTGCCAGCAGCTTACTAACCTTAGCGGGATCGGGGAACAATGAGCAGTTCTTC. It encodes CASSLLTLAGSGNNEQFF.

This CDR3 reads CASSMAAGGQPQHF. CDR3 DNA sequence: TGTGCCAGTAGTATGGCGGCCGGGGGGCAGCCCCAGCATTTT. This chain links TRBV19 with TRBJ1-5; weak D call: TRBD1 (5 bases). The length of the CDR3 is 14 residues. In germline, CDR1 is LNHDA, CDR2 SQIVND (reference sequence). Trimming shortened V by 3 bases and J by 7 bases, and 13 bases separated the two germline ends.

The chain uses TRBV29-1 and TRBJ1-1; D is undetermined. Germline loops: CDR1 SQVTM, CDR2 ANQGSEA. V was pared by 4 bases and J by 1 base, with 7 bases between. This CDR3 spans 12 amino acids. The CDR3 protein is CSVGGTNTEAFF. The CDR3 DNA reads TGCAGCGTTGGAGGTACGAACACTGAAGCTTTCTTT.

The chain is built from TRBV10-3 and TRBJ1-5; unclear D gene. V lost 5 bases to trimming and J lost 9 bases, with 11 bases between them. CDR1 and CDR2 from the germline V gene are ENHRY and SYGVKD. The CDR3 runs to 12 residues. Written as DNA, the CDR3 is TGTGCCATCAGTCCGTCTCTAGGGCCCCAGCATTTT. Translation gives CAISPSLGPQHF.

As DNA, the CDR3 is TGTGCCTGGGACAGGGGGCGAAGCACTGAAGCTTTCTTT. This encodes CAWDRGRSTEAFF. The chain links TRBV30 to TRBJ1-1, with 10 bases matching TRBD1. This CDR3 has 13 amino acids. Germline assignment: CDR1 GTSNPN and CDR2 SVGIG (reference sequence). V lost 5 bases, J lost 4 bases, and 4 bases stayed unmatched.

The chain recombines TRBV6-1 with TRBJ1-2, with 9 nucleotides matching TRBD1. Trimming cost V 6 bases and J 5 bases; bases outside gene matches: 4. The CDR3 is 13 residues long. Per the germline V gene, CDR1 is MNHNS and CDR2 is SASEGT. CDR3 protein: CASRDRGGYGYTF. The CDR3 bases are TGTGCCAGCAGGGACAGGGGCGGATATGGCTACACCTTC.

CDR3: CAWSGGQGSTHEQYF. CDR3 DNA sequence: TGTGCCTGGAGTGGGGGACAGGGGTCCACCCACGAGCAGTACTTC. The genes are TRBV30 and TRBJ2-7; 10 nucleotides match TRBD1. The CDR3 spans 15 residues. CDR1 and CDR2 (germline): GTSNPN, SVGIG (reference sequence). V was pared by 1 base and J by 5 bases, with 8 bases of the junction left unmatched.

This clone has only one observation. The V call is TRBV11-3, the J call TRBJ2-5; 7 bases agree with TRBD1. CDR1 and CDR2 from the germline V gene are SGHNT and YENEEA. Trimming took 0 bases from V and 1 from J; bases not matched to a gene: 2. This CDR3 region has 15 residues. The chain's CDR3 is CASSLEGGSQETQYF. CDR3 bases: TGTGCCAGCAGCTTAGAAGGGGGCAGCCAAGAGACCCAGTACTTC. Based on the CDR3 plus reference TRBV11-3 and TRBJ2-5, the full variable domain is EAGVVQSPRYKIIEKKQPVAFWCNPISGHNTLYWYLQNLGQGPELLIRYENEEAVDDSQLPKDRFSAERLKGVDSTLKIQPAELGDSAVYLCASSLEGGSQETQYFGPGTRLLVL.

This chain joins TRBV6-5 and TRBJ2-5; possibly TRBD1 for D (5 bases). The V gene's germline CDR1 is MNHEY and CDR2 SVGAGI. The V and J ends lost 7 bases and 2 bases respectively, with 8 bases between them. This CDR3 contains 12 residues. The CDR3 sequence is CASKTVQETQYF. The CDR3 nucleotides read TGTGCCAGCAAGACAGTACAAGAGACCCAGTACTTC.

The CDR3 DNA is TGTGCCAGCAGTCCAGGACAGCATAACGAAAAACTGTTTTTT. Its translation: CASSPGQHNEKLFF. The V call is TRBV28, the J call TRBJ1-4; a possible D gene is TRBD1 (6 bases). The CDR3 loop spans 14 amino acids. The V gene lost 5 bases and the J gene lost 8 bases, with 15 bases spanning the gap. The V gene's germline CDR1 is MDHEN and CDR2 SYDVKM.

V usage is TRBV6-5 and J usage is TRBJ2-7; TRBD2 matches 12 bases. V shed 6 bases, J shed 2 bases, and the junction held 2 bases outside the gene matches. From germline, CDR1 is MNHEY and CDR2 SVGAGI. This CDR3 region has 14 residues. The DNA for the CDR3 is TGTGCCAGCAGGCGACTAGCGGGAGCCTACGAGCAGTACTTC. As protein: CASRRLAGAYEQYF.

The chain joins TRBV7-2 to TRBJ2-2; a possible D gene is TRBD2 (5 bases). The CDR3 extends over 17 amino acids. Trimming shortened V by 1 base and J by 3 bases, and 15 bases separated the two germline ends. The germline CDR1 and CDR2 sequences are SGHTA and FQGNSA. The CDR3 loop is CASSLVLGSDHTGELFF. CDR3 sequence (DNA): TGTGCCAGCAGCTTAGTCCTGGGGAGCGATCACACCGGGGAGCTGTTTTTT.

The chain has TRBV5-6 and TRBJ2-1; a weak D match, TRBD1 (6 bases). The germline gives CDR1 SGHDT, CDR2 YYEEEE. This CDR3 contains 16 residues. Trimming pared 1 base from V and 4 bases from J, leaving 15 bases between. In DNA form, the CDR3 reads TGTGCCAGCAGCTTGTGGCGCAGGGGAACGTACAATGAGCAGTTCTTC. This sequence encodes CASSLWRRGTYNEQFF.